The text below deals with one T cell receptor beta chain. The CDR3 sequence is 15 residues long. With V trimmed by 0 bases and J by 13 bases, 16 bases remained unmatched. Germline loops: CDR1 SGHRS, CDR2 YFSETQ. These data come from a study of cytomegalovirus exposure and HLA in healthy donors. The PCR employed 60 Vbeta primers together with 13 Jbeta primers. Some clones are missing from TCRdb's copy, which holds only in-frame ones; the method was immunoSEQ multiplex PCR. Among approximately 150,000 clones listed, 81% were seen once. The chain is built from TRBV5-1 and TRBJ2-7; 7 nucleotides match TRBD2. Sequencing used PBMCs. The TCR comes from a woman aged 18-29 years in good health and CMV-seropositive. The CDR3 spells CASSLGGLAGPENYF. CDR3 bases: TGCGCCAGCAGCTTGGGGGGCTTAGCGGGTCCTGAAAACTACTTC.